This TCR beta chain came from a study of control samples from healthy donors and cancer patients. The V end lost 6 bases, the J end lost 2 bases, and 8 bases lay between the germline ends. This CDR3 is 13 amino acids long. Germline lookup yields CDR1 MDHEN and CDR2 SYDVKM. This clone turned up a few times. Assay: immunoSEQ multiplex PCR; the TCRdb copy retains only in-frame clones and omits some. The sample includes some 79,000 clones, roughly 84% of them seen just once. The chain links TRBV28 to TRBJ1-5; D remains ambiguous. This clonotype was sampled from a woman between 45 and 65 years old in good health. Sample: blood. This chain's CDR3 is CASSPTRNQPQHF. The CDR3, as DNA: TGTGCCAGCAGCCCTACGCGCAATCAGCCCCAGCATTTT.